Listed here are 31 T cell receptor beta chains from one sample, sequenced in a study of cytomegalovirus exposure and HLA in healthy donors. Amplification used 60 Vbeta primers and 13 Jbeta primers. This table comes from immunoSEQ multiplex PCR, and its TCRdb copy is limited to in-frame clones, with some not included. This sample has 99,000 or so clones, with roughly four fifths found just once. Specimen: PBMCs. The receptors derive from a female donor in good health and CMV-seropositive.

The genes are TRBV15 and TRBJ2-4; 10 bases align to TRBD1. J lost 4 bases, V lost 8 bases, and 5 bases had no gene match. Germline values: CDR1 LNHNV, CDR2 YYDKDF (reference sequence). The CDR3 sequence is 14 residues long. The CDR3 sequence is CATRTGGDKNIQYF. The CDR3 region has the DNA TGTGCCACCCGGACAGGGGGAGATAAAAACATTCAGTACTTC.

The V call is TRBV5-4, the J call TRBJ2-2; possibly TRBD2 for D (6 bases). This CDR3 spans 13 amino acids. The V end lost 2 bases, the J end lost 6 bases, and 8 bases lay between the germline ends. Germline V gives CDR1 SGHNT, CDR2 YYREEE (reference sequence). As DNA, the CDR3 is TGTGCCAGCAGCTTAGGAGGGTCCGGGGAGCTGTTTTTT. This gives the protein CASSLGGSGELFF.

Of note for this clone: This sample also contains other DNA sequences that code for the same CDR3. The chain carries TRBV5-1 and TRBJ1-3; the D is unclear. CDR1 SGHRS and CDR2 YFSETQ come from the germline V gene. The CDR3 extends over 12 amino acids. Trimming stripped 4 bases from V and 0 bases from J, with 2 bases between. CDR3 protein: CASSLSGNTIYF. The DNA for the CDR3 is TGCGCCAGCAGCCTCTCTGGAAACACCATATATTTT.

The genes are TRBV5-5 and TRBJ2-7, with 10 bases aligning to TRBD1. V lost 1 base and J lost 5; bases outside the gene matches: 6. Germline V gene data show CDR1 as SGHKS and CDR2 as YYEKEE (reference sequence). The CDR3 sequence is 15 residues long. The CDR3 nucleotides read TGTGCCAGCAGCTTGACCTCGACAGGGGGCGACGAGCAGTACTTC. It specifies CASSLTSTGGDEQYF.

This rearrangement joins TRBV5-1 to TRBJ2-7; 11 positions agree with TRBD1. The CDR3 covers 14 residues. Germline assignment: CDR1 SGHRS and CDR2 YFSETQ. V was clipped by 4 bases and J by 1 base; unmatched bases: 1. The DNA for the CDR3 is TGCGCCAGCAGCGGGACAGGGGGGTCCTACGAGCAGTACTTC. Translation gives CASSGTGGSYEQYF.

This clone came up once. For the CDR3, the DNA is TGTGCCAGCAGTCAAGGGACTAGCGGTGGCCTAAATGAGCAGTTCTTC. Translating gives CASSQGTSGGLNEQFF. The chain is built from TRBV27 and TRBJ2-1; 11 nucleotides align to TRBD2. V was clipped by 5 bases and J by 7 bases; unmatched bases: 10. The CDR3 extends over 16 amino acids. Germline CDR1 is MNHEY and CDR2 is SMNVEV (reference sequence).

The chain carries TRBV29-1 and TRBJ2-5; 7 bases align to TRBD1. V lost 6 bases and J lost 2; bases outside the gene matches: 6. CDR3 length equals 13 residues. Germline V gives CDR1 SQVTM, CDR2 ANQGSEA. CDR3: CSVRTGQQETQYF. DNA for the CDR3: TGCAGCGTGCGGACGGGACAGCAAGAGACCCAGTACTTC.

This chain connects TRBV5-1 to TRBJ1-4, with 10 bases aligning to TRBD1. Germline loops: CDR1 SGHRS, CDR2 YFSETQ. The CDR3 is 14 residues long. V trimming: 3 bases; J trimming: 8 bases; junction bases outside the gene matches: 4. CDR3 sequence reads: CASSSGTGVEKLFF. DNA of the CDR3: TGCGCCAGCAGCTCCGGGACAGGGGTAGAAAAACTGTTTTTT.

This chain links TRBV5-5 with TRBJ1-1; D remains ambiguous. Germline assignment: CDR1 SGHKS and CDR2 YYEKEE (reference sequence). The CDR3 consists of 13 residues. V lost 2 bases to trimming and J lost 4 bases, with 9 bases between them. CDR3 protein: CASSLGGITEAFF. CDR3 nucleotide sequence: TGTGCCAGCAGCTTAGGAGGGATCACTGAAGCTTTCTTT. The full variable domain, completed using reference TRBV5-5 and TRBJ1-1, is DAGVTQSPTHLIKTRGQQVTLRCSPISGHKSVSWYQQVLGQGPQFIFQYYEKEERGRGNFPDRFSARQFPNYSSELNVNALLLGDSALYLCASSLGGITEAFFGQGTRLTVV.

V is TRBV7-6 and J is TRBJ2-7, with D possibly TRBD2 on 6 matching bases. Germline loops: CDR1 SGHVS, CDR2 FNYEAQ. This CDR3 is 17 amino acids long. V was clipped by 0 bases and J by 4 bases, with 19 bases between them. In DNA form, the CDR3 reads TGTGCCAGCAGCTTAGCCATCGGCGGGGTACGTTCGTACGAGCAGTACTTC. Translation: CASSLAIGGVRSYEQYF.

This clone was seen once. V gene TRBV5-1 combines with J gene TRBJ2-7; 10 bases map to TRBD1. Germline V gives CDR1 SGHRS, CDR2 YFSETQ. Trimming took 5 bases from V and 2 from J; bases not matched to a gene: 7. This CDR3 comprises 15 residues. CDR3 DNA: TGCGCCAGCAGGAAGGACGGACAGGGGGCCTACGAGCAGTACTTC. Translated: CASRKDGQGAYEQYF.

The chain is built from TRBV27 and TRBJ2-5; possible D gene TRBD1, 6 bases. The CDR3 contains 14 residues. Germline V CDR1 and CDR2: MNHEY, SMNVEV (reference sequence). Trimming removed 5 bases from V and 2 bases from J, with 12 bases in between. The CDR3 nucleotides are TGTGCCAGCAGTCCAGGGGATAGACAAGAGACCCAGTACTTC. Translation: CASSPGDRQETQYF.

The J gene is TRBJ1-4, the V gene TRBV19; possible D gene TRBD1, 6 bases. This CDR3 spans 13 amino acids. Germline V lookup: CDR1 LNHDA, CDR2 SQIVND (reference sequence). Trimming took 0 bases from V and 11 from J, leaving 10 bases between them. CDR3 amino acids: CASSIEYREKLFF. The CDR3 DNA is TGTGCCAGTAGTATAGAGTACAGGGAGAAACTGTTTTTT.

J is TRBJ2-5 and V is TRBV6-1; the match to TRBD1 covers 9 bases. The DNA end is more similar to TRBJ2-7, so the J call may be wrong. Germline V gene data show CDR1 as MNHNS and CDR2 as SASEGT. The CDR3 sequence is 15 residues long. The CDR3 DNA reads as TGTGCCAGCAGGGACCGGGACAGGGTTACCTACGAGCAGTACTTC. As protein: CASRDRDRVTYEQYF.

This clone appeared a few times. The gene calls are TRBV12-5 and TRBJ1-5; D is undetermined. Germline CDR1 is LGHNT and CDR2 is FRNRAP. The CDR3 has 13 amino acids. The V and J ends lost 1 base and 9 bases respectively, with 10 bases between them. The CDR3 DNA is TGTGCTAGTGGTTTGGGAGGATCTAGGCCCCAGCATTTT. Translating gives CASGLGGSRPQHF.

The chain employs TRBV29-1 and TRBJ1-2; D is ambiguous. This CDR3 region has 10 residues. The V end lost 6 bases, the J end lost 7 bases, and 9 bases lay between the germline ends. The germline gives CDR1 SQVTM, CDR2 ANQGSEA. CDR3 nucleotide sequence: TGCAGCGTGGAAAACAGTGGCTACACCTTC. Its protein product is CSVENSGYTF.

The chain combines TRBV28 with TRBJ1-2; D not certain. This CDR3 is 12 amino acids long. Germline V gives CDR1 MDHEN, CDR2 SYDVKM. V lost 3 bases and J 8 bases, leaving 10 bases between the germline ends. The CDR3 region is CASSLLGDGYTF. As DNA, the CDR3 is TGTGCCAGCAGTTTGTTAGGAGACGGCTACACCTTC.

V and J are TRBV7-9 and TRBJ1-2; 9 bases map to TRBD1. V dropped 5 bases and J dropped 7; count of bases not matched to a gene: 11. This CDR3 has 15 residues. Per germline, CDR1 SEHNR and CDR2 FQNEAQ (reference sequence). CDR3 DNA: TGTGCCAGCAGCGCCCTGAGACAGGGGGTCTCTGGCTACACCTTC. The encoded protein is CASSALRQGVSGYTF.

The chain couples TRBV6-5 to TRBJ1-4, with a tentative D call TRBD1 (5 bases). Germline V gene sequence: CDR1 MNHEY, CDR2 SVGAGI. Trimming cost V 4 bases and J 13 bases, with 19 bases left between them. The CDR3 totals 14 residues. CDR3 region: CASSSLYDRVRLFF. CDR3 DNA: TGTGCCAGCAGTTCACTCTACGACAGAGTTCGACTGTTTTTT.

J is TRBJ2-3 and V is TRBV10-3; possibly TRBD2 for D (5 bases). This CDR3 spans 16 amino acids. Trimming removed 6 bases at V and 7 bases at J, with 23 bases between. Germline-derived CDR1 and CDR2 are ENHRY and SYGVKD. The CDR3 DNA reads TGTGCCATCAGAGACGGAGGAGAATTCCTCTCTAATACGCAGTATTTT. It specifies CAIRDGGEFLSNTQYF.

The chain carries TRBV28 and TRBJ1-4, with D perhaps TRBD1 (6 bases). The CDR3 covers 15 residues. Trimming took 4 bases from V and 4 from J, leaving 13 bases between them. CDR1 is MDHEN, CDR2 SYDVKM, per germline. This chain's CDR3 is CASSSMDSHNEKLFF. In DNA, the CDR3 is TGTGCCAGCAGTTCCATGGACAGTCATAATGAAAAACTGTTTTTT.

The chain uses TRBV2 and TRBJ2-7; D unresolved. Germline V gene data show CDR1 as SNHLY and CDR2 as FYNNEI. Trimming took 4 bases from V and 7 from J, leaving 11 bases between them. The CDR3 totals 12 residues. The CDR3: CASSALPREQYF. CDR3 coding DNA: TGTGCCAGCAGTGCCTTACCCAGGGAGCAGTACTTC.

This clone has a handful of counts. Distinct nucleotide sequences in the sample also encode this CDR3. V and J are TRBV19 and TRBJ1-3, with D unclear. The germline CDR1 and CDR2 sequences are LNHDA and SQIVND (reference sequence). V was shortened by 3 bases and J by 3 bases, with 3 bases between the two germline ends. There are 12 residues in the CDR3. In DNA, the CDR3 is TGTGCCAGTAGTATTCTTGGAAACACCATATATTTT. It codes for CASSILGNTIYF.

This rearrangement joins TRBV25-1 to TRBJ2-5; D uncertain. The tail of the sequence fits TRBJ2-7 better, so the J call may be wrong. The CDR3 sequence is 12 residues long. The germline V gene has CDR1 MGHDK and CDR2 SYGVNS. This CDR3 reads CASSVTIHEQYF. CDR3 DNA: TGTGCCAGCAGTGTTACCATCCACGAGCAGTACTTC.

This clone was seen just once. V usage is TRBV19 and J usage is TRBJ2-7; D uncertain. The CDR3 covers 12 residues. Trimming took off 6 bases at V and 7 bases at J, with 13 bases between the two ends. CDR1 is LNHDA, CDR2 SQIVND, per germline (reference sequence). The CDR3 DNA reads TGTGCCAGTAGCCCCATGGTCGGGGAGCAGTACTTC. Translating gives CASSPMVGEQYF.

J is TRBJ2-7 and V is TRBV6-6; maybe TRBD2 (5 bases). Trimming took off 0 bases at V and 6 bases at J, with 9 bases between the two ends. Germline V gene lookup returns CDR1 MNHNY and CDR2 SVGAGI (reference sequence). The CDR3 contains 13 residues. The CDR3 DNA follows: TGTGCCAGCAGTTACTCCGAAGGGAGCGAGCAGTACTTC. Its protein is CASSYSEGSEQYF.

This chain links TRBV30 with TRBJ1-1; the match to TRBD1 covers 10 bases. Germline V gene data show CDR1 as GTSNPN and CDR2 as SVGIG (reference sequence). V trimming: 3 bases; J trimming: 3 bases; junction bases outside the gene matches: 7. This CDR3 region has 15 residues. CDR3 in DNA: TGTGCCTGGAGAGGGGACAGGGGACCGTACACTGAAGCTTTCTTT. This translates into CAWRGDRGPYTEAFF.

The rearrangement joins TRBV5-4 to TRBJ2-2; 9 bases match TRBD1. This CDR3 comprises 18 residues. V lost 0 bases and J lost 4; bases outside the gene matches: 10. From germline, CDR1 is SGHNT and CDR2 YYREEE (reference sequence). The CDR3 coding sequence is TGTGCCAGCAGCTTGGGGATAACAGGGGGCGCGTTCACCGGGGAGCTGTTTTTT. This encodes CASSLGITGGAFTGELFF.

The V gene is TRBV15, the J gene TRBJ2-3, with D unresolved. CDR1 and CDR2 (germline): LNHNV, YYDKDF (reference sequence). V was pared by 1 base and J by 6 bases, with 5 bases between. This CDR3 contains 12 residues. CDR3 in DNA: TGTGCCACCAGCAGAGTCTCCGATACGCAGTATTTT. Its protein product is CATSRVSDTQYF.

This sequence joins TRBV9 and TRBJ2-1, with D possibly matching TRBD1 (7 bases). The CDR3 length is 16 residues. The germline gives CDR1 SGDLS, CDR2 YYNGEE. The V and J ends lost 4 bases and 0 bases respectively, with 14 bases between them. Here the CDR3 DNA reads TGTGCCAGCAGCCTCAGGGGGGCGGGCTCCTACAATGAGCAGTTCTTC. As protein: CASSLRGAGSYNEQFF. The full variable domain, completed using reference TRBV9 and TRBJ2-1, is DSGVTQTPKHLITATGQRVTLRCSPRSGDLSVYWYQQSLDQGLQFLIQYYNGEERAKGNILERFSAQQFPDLHSELNLSSLELGDSALYFCASSLRGAGSYNEQFFGPGTRLTVL.

J is TRBJ2-7 and V is TRBV19; D might be TRBD1 (6 bases). The germline V and J ends were trimmed by 3 bases and 5 bases, with 11 bases remaining between them. Germline V gene data show CDR1 as LNHDA and CDR2 as SQIVND (reference sequence). The CDR3 extends over 13 amino acids. This chain's CDR3 is CASSIGRGDEQYF. The CDR3 DNA sequence: TGTGCCAGTAGTATTGGCAGGGGAGACGAGCAGTACTTC.